This entry lists 28 T cell receptor beta chains sequenced from one sample in a study of T cells in localized non-small cell lung cancer. TCRdb keeps only in-frame clones here, not all; method: immunoSEQ multiplex PCR. The sample records tens of thousands of clones, 80% to 90% being singletons. This sample comprised peripheral blood, obtained before any cancer treatment. All receptors come from a man aged 40 to 70 with stage I squamous cell lung carcinoma.

The V and J genes are TRBV28 and TRBJ2-2, with D possibly matching TRBD1 (6 bases). Germline V gives CDR1 MDHEN, CDR2 SYDVKM. This CDR3 contains 18 residues. V was shortened by 3 bases and J by 3 bases, with 20 bases between the two germline ends. The CDR3 nucleotides are TGTGCCAGCAGTTTCGAAAGACGCACCAGGGGATACACCGGGGAGCTGTTTTTT. It encodes CASSFERRTRGYTGELFF.

In this sample, this clone turned up once. The genes are TRBV23-1 and TRBJ1-4, with 10 nucleotides matching TRBD1. TRBV23-1 falls under the ORF class, with uncertain function. The V gene end was trimmed by 2 bases and the J gene end by 1 base; junction bases not matched to a gene: 16. This CDR3 is 21 amino acids long. CDR3 in amino acids: CASSQIRDRGASRLTNEKLFF. In nucleotides, the CDR3 is TGCGCCAGCAGTCAAATACGGGACAGGGGAGCCTCCCGCCTAACTAATGAAAAACTGTTTTTT.

The chain combines TRBV4-1 with TRBJ2-1; 10 nucleotides line up with TRBD1. The CDR3 has 16 amino acids. With 3 bases clipped from V and 10 bases from J, the junction kept 12 bases outside the gene matches. Germline CDR1 MGHRA, CDR2 YSYEKL. The CDR3, as DNA: TGCGCCAGCAGCCAGGGGCCGGGACAGGGGTGGTGGGAGCAGTTCTTC. Translating gives CASSQGPGQGWWEQFF.

This clone was seen a few times. As DNA, the CDR3 is TGTGCCAGCAGTGACCCCGAGCAGGGTAACACCGGGGAGCTGTTTTTT. Protein sequence: CASSDPEQGNTGELFF. The genes are TRBV25-1 and TRBJ2-2, with D tentatively TRBD1 (5 bases). The germline V gene has CDR1 MGHDK and CDR2 SYGVNS. The CDR3 extends over 16 amino acids. V lost 3 bases to trimming and J lost 2 bases, with 13 bases between them. The variable domain in full, with the rest retrieved from reference TRBV25-1 and TRBJ2-2, is EADIYQTPRYLVIGTGKKITLECSQTMGHDKMYWYQQDPGMELHLIHYSYGVNSTEKGDLSSESTVSRIRTEHFPLTLESARPSHTSQYLCASSDPEQGNTGELFFGEGSRLTVL.

The chain has TRBV9 and TRBJ2-3, with a possible D match to TRBD1 (5 bases). The length of the CDR3 is 14 residues. Germline-derived CDR1 and CDR2 are SGDLS and YYNGEE. The V end was cut by 0 bases, the J end by 1 base, with 6 bases between. Here the CDR3 reads CASSVEGGTDTQYF. DNA for the CDR3: TGTGCCAGCAGCGTAGAAGGGGGCACAGATACGCAGTATTTT.

The chain couples TRBV4-1 to TRBJ2-7, with D perhaps TRBD1 (6 bases). Germline V CDR1 and CDR2: MGHRA, YSYEKL. The V end lost 1 base, the J end lost 0 bases, and 10 bases lay between the germline ends. The CDR3 is 15 residues long. The CDR3 bases are TGCGCCAGCAGCCAAGGTTACAGGGCCTCCTACGAGCAGTACTTC. Protein product: CASSQGYRASYEQYF.

The rearrangement links TRBV7-9 to TRBJ1-2; D not certain. This CDR3 is 13 amino acids long. Germline-derived CDR1 and CDR2 are SEHNR and FQNEAQ (reference sequence). The V end was cut by 0 bases, the J end by 6 bases, with 8 bases between. CDR3 in amino acids: CASSLAPSNGYTF. The CDR3 bases are TGTGCCAGCAGCTTAGCGCCCAGTAATGGCTACACCTTC.

The chain couples TRBV9 to TRBJ2-5; 12 nucleotides match TRBD2. The V segment lost 4 bases and the J segment 2 bases; nucleotides outside the gene matches: 6. The CDR3 runs 16 residues. Per germline, CDR1 SGDLS and CDR2 YYNGEE. This chain's CDR3 is CASSLGGTSGQETQYF. The CDR3 region has the DNA TGTGCCAGCAGCCTCGGGGGGACTAGCGGGCAAGAGACCCAGTACTTC.

The J gene is TRBJ1-1, the V gene TRBV10-1; no clear D gene. Germline V gene lookup returns CDR1 WNHNN and CDR2 SYGVQD (reference sequence). The CDR3 covers 14 residues. V was shortened by 1 base and J by 7 bases, with 13 bases between the two germline ends. CDR3 loop: CASSECRQACEAFF. CDR3 DNA sequence: TGCGCCAGCAGTGAGTGTCGGCAGGCCTGTGAAGCTTTCTTT.

The chain is built from TRBV25-1 and TRBJ2-5; 7 bases align to TRBD1. CDR1 and CDR2 from the germline V gene are MGHDK and SYGVNS. CDR3 size: 14 residues. The ends lost 2 bases at V and 4 bases at J; junction bases unmatched: 4. The CDR3 region is CASSEDRERETQYF. In nucleotides, the CDR3 is TGTGCCAGCAGTGAAGACAGGGAAAGAGAGACCCAGTACTTC.

The rearrangement uses TRBV9 and TRBJ1-5, with D unresolved. Germline values: CDR1 SGDLS, CDR2 YYNGEE. This CDR3 has 13 amino acids. Trimming shortened V by 4 bases and J by 2 bases, and 7 bases separated the two germline ends. For the CDR3, the DNA is TGTGCCAGCAGCCGGGAAGGCAATCAGCCCCAGCATTTT. Translating gives CASSREGNQPQHF. Drawing the rest from reference TRBV9 and TRBJ1-5, the complete variable domain is DSGVTQTPKHLITATGQRVTLRCSPRSGDLSVYWYQQSLDQGLQFLIQYYNGEERAKGNILERFSAQQFPDLHSELNLSSLELGDSALYFCASSREGNQPQHFGDGTRLSIL.

The chain couples TRBV11-2 to TRBJ2-5; possibly TRBD1 for D (6 bases). The CDR3 is made up of 13 amino acids. The germline V gene encodes CDR1 SGHAT and CDR2 FQNNGV. The V and J ends lost 3 bases and 7 bases respectively, with 12 bases between them. The CDR3 region has the DNA TGTGCCAGCAGCTTCTGGGGGCCGGCGACCCAGTACTTC. Residues: CASSFWGPATQYF.

V usage is TRBV4-1 and J usage is TRBJ1-1; D not certain. Trimming cost V 3 bases and J 0 bases, with 5 bases left between them. The CDR3 consists of 13 residues. Germline loops: CDR1 MGHRA, CDR2 YSYEKL. The CDR3 region is CASSHRMNTEAFF. Here the CDR3 DNA reads TGCGCCAGCAGCCACCGAATGAACACTGAAGCTTTCTTT.

The chain is built from TRBV15 and TRBJ2-7; possibly TRBD1 for D (5 bases). The ends were cut back, 5 bases at V and 4 bases at J, with 9 bases in the middle. The germline V gene encodes CDR1 LNHNV and CDR2 YYDKDF (reference sequence). The CDR3 is 12 amino acids. CDR3 coding DNA: TGTGCCACCAGCTCTTACAGGTACGAGCAGTACTTC. Its translation is CATSSYRYEQYF.

This rearrangement joins TRBV7-9 to TRBJ1-1; tentatively, D is TRBD1 (5 bases). The V end lost 5 bases, the J end lost 9 bases, and 13 bases lay between the germline ends. The CDR3 has 12 residues. CDR1 is SEHNR and CDR2 is FQNEAQ in the germline V gene (reference sequence). The CDR3 DNA sequence: TGTGCCAGCAGCCCTCGCGAGGGGCAAGCTTTCTTT. This codes for CASSPREGQAFF.

The rearrangement links TRBV9 to TRBJ1-1; D call uncertain. There are 14 residues in the CDR3. V gave up 0 bases and J gave up 0 bases, with 6 bases separating them. Germline V gives CDR1 SGDLS, CDR2 YYNGEE. CDR3 sequence (DNA): TGTGCCAGCAGCGTAGGGCCCTTGAACACTGAAGCTTTCTTT. Protein: CASSVGPLNTEAFF.

The V gene is TRBV20-1, the J gene TRBJ2-7, with 8 positions matching TRBD1. Germline V CDR1 and CDR2: DFQATT, SNEGSKA (reference sequence). After removal of 6 bases from V and 6 bases from J, the junction contained 4 bases not matched to a gene. This CDR3 is 11 amino acids long. The CDR3 region has the DNA TGCAGTGCAAGCAGGGGGCCCGAGCAGTACTTC. As protein: CSASRGPEQYF.

V usage is TRBV18 and J usage is TRBJ1-2; the D gene is possibly TRBD1 (5 bases). Germline V gives CDR1 KGHSH, CDR2 LQKENI. V was clipped by 2 bases and J by 4 bases, with 11 bases between them. This CDR3 region has 14 residues. In nucleotides, the CDR3 is TGTGCCAGCTCACCAGATCAGGGTAGCTATGGCTACACCTTC. This gives the protein CASSPDQGSYGYTF.

The chain uses TRBV9 and TRBJ2-1; 9 bases line up with TRBD2. This CDR3 has 16 residues. Germline CDR1 and CDR2: SGDLS and YYNGEE. Losses at the gene ends were 3 bases for V and 6 bases for J; bases not matched to a gene: 10. The CDR3 DNA is TGTGCCAGCAGCGCCGAGCTAGCGGGGTCGCTCAATGAGCAGTTCTTC. Translation gives CASSAELAGSLNEQFF.

This chain connects TRBV25-1 to TRBJ1-4, with D unclear. The V gene's germline CDR1 is MGHDK and CDR2 SYGVNS. V lost 5 bases and J 5 bases, leaving 15 bases between the germline ends. The CDR3 consists of 15 residues. The CDR3 loop reads CASSFRTVGNEKLFF. The CDR3 bases are TGTGCCAGCAGTTTCCGGACGGTTGGAAATGAAAAACTGTTTTTT.

This sequence joins TRBV19 and TRBJ1-4; 7 positions match TRBD1. Looked up from germline, CDR1 is LNHDA and CDR2 is SQIVND (reference sequence). The junction had 2 bases not matched to a gene; V was cut back by 1 base and J by 3 bases. CDR3 length equals 15 residues. The CDR3: CASSIAGTANEKLFF. The CDR3 DNA is TGTGCCAGTAGTATAGCTGGGACAGCTAATGAAAAACTGTTTTTT.

CDR3 nucleotides: TGTGCCAGCAGCATCGACCTGAGGACTGAAGCTTTCTTT. It encodes CASSIDLRTEAFF. The chain couples TRBV5-4 to TRBJ1-1, with no clear D. CDR1 is SGHNT, CDR2 YYREEE, per germline (reference sequence). Trimming cost V 4 bases and J 5 bases, with 12 bases left between them. This CDR3 has 13 amino acids.

This rearrangement joins TRBV29-1 to TRBJ1-2; 8 bases match TRBD1. J was trimmed by 6 bases and V by 3 bases; bases with no gene match: 6. Germline assignment: CDR1 SQVTM and CDR2 ANQGSEA. CDR3 length: 13 residues. The CDR3 DNA reads as TGCAGCGTTGATAAGTTGACAGGGGATGGCTACACCTTC. This gives the protein CSVDKLTGDGYTF.

V is TRBV28 and J is TRBJ1-2; D remains unclear. With 5 bases removed from V and 6 bases from J, the gap between germline ends came to 16 bases. The CDR3 consists of 14 residues. Germline V gene sequence: CDR1 MDHEN, CDR2 SYDVKM. The CDR3 spells CASSLSLSSNGYTF. CDR3 DNA: TGTGCCAGCAGTCTATCGCTGTCGTCTAATGGCTACACCTTC.

The V and J genes are TRBV9 and TRBJ2-2; 10 nucleotides align to TRBD2. Unmatched junction bases numbered 11, after V lost 3 bases and J lost 6 bases. CDR1 and CDR2 (germline): SGDLS, YYNGEE. The length of the CDR3 is 17 residues. The CDR3 spells CASSAGGPSGGSGELFF. Written as DNA, the CDR3 is TGTGCCAGCAGCGCCGGAGGTCCTAGCGGGGGCTCCGGGGAGCTGTTTTTT.

The chain employs TRBV18 and TRBJ1-2, with 9 bases fitting TRBD1. CDR3 length equals 18 residues. Looked up from germline, CDR1 is KGHSH and CDR2 is LQKENI. V was clipped by 4 bases and J by 2 bases; unmatched bases: 14. CDR3 protein: CASSRGQGMIRSNYGYTF. As DNA, the CDR3 is TGTGCCAGCTCACGCGGACAGGGGATGATAAGGTCAAACTATGGCTACACCTTC.

This rearrangement joins TRBV28 to TRBJ1-2, with TRBD1 identical over 8 bases. V lost 5 bases to trimming and J lost 4 bases; unmatched junction nucleotides: 0. Germline assignment: CDR1 MDHEN and CDR2 SYDVKM. This CDR3 spans 12 amino acids. CDR3 sequence reads: CASSTGGYGYTF. In DNA, the CDR3 is TGTGCCAGCAGTACAGGGGGCTATGGCTACACCTTC.

The rearrangement joins TRBV5-6 to TRBJ2-1; D possibly uses TRBD1 or TRBD2 (5 bases each). The V gene's germline CDR1 is SGHDT and CDR2 YYEEEE. The germline V and J ends were trimmed by 6 bases and 7 bases, with 23 bases remaining between them. The CDR3 length is 16 residues. The CDR3 sequence: CASTPTLTGAGNEQFF. The DNA for the CDR3 is TGTGCCAGCACCCCAACACTAACCGGGGCAGGGAATGAGCAGTTCTTC.